The clone carrying this TCR beta chain was counted ten times or more. What it binds is unknown. This record comes from a study of neurological immune-mediated disorders. General observations from the study: While HTLV-1-associated myelopathy showed the greatest TCR clonal expansion, multiple sclerosis showed the least, falling below healthy controls.

V lost 0 bases and J lost 2; bases outside the gene matches: 3. CDR1 is SGHRS and CDR2 is YFSETQ in the germline V gene. The CDR3 sequence is 15 residues long. TCRdb redid the calling of the 5' RACE reads with MiXCR, one entry per CDR3 protein. The sample lists fewer than 20,000 distinct CDR3 sequences, roughly a quarter occurring once. The receptor comes from a man aged 50 or older with HTLV-1-associated myelopathy (HAM/TSP). Sequenced: PBMCs. V gene TRBV5-1 combines with J gene TRBJ2-5, with TRBD2 matching over 8 bases. The CDR3 loop reads CASSLGSSGQETQYF. The CDR3 DNA is TGCGCCAGCAGCTTGGGTTCTAGCGGGCAAGAGACCCAGTACTTC.